The subject of this entry is one T cell receptor beta chain. Its antigen is undetermined. Amplified TCR beta CDR3 regions derived from RNA transcripts. A set of HTBI primers served as the primers for a first-round RT-PCR of the TCR CDR3. TCRdb recomputed calls from the multiplex PCR reads with MiXCR, one row per CDR3 protein. Of around 250,000 distinct CDR3 sequences in the sample, approximately 15% are singletons; the top ten hold about 14%. The data belong to a study of T cells in Graves' hyperthyroidism and ophthalmopathy. General study findings and limits: A 13 V-J signature model discriminated ophthalmopathy versus stable hyperthyroidism.

V was cut by 0 bases and J by 7 bases, with 10 bases left in between. CDR3 length: 14 amino acids. Germline-derived CDR1 and CDR2 are MNHEY and SVGAGI. Aged 18 to 65, the patients had hyperthyroidism that was newly diagnosed and had lasted under 2 months. Fresh peripheral blood, roughly 9.8 ml of it, supplied the PBMCs. This receptor was obtained from a woman between 40 and 50 years old with Graves' hyperthyroidism that later progressed to Graves' ophthalmopathy. The sequenced sample consisted of blood. The J gene is TRBJ2-1, the V gene TRBV6-5; D remains ambiguous. Here the CDR3 reads CASSYSVLGNEQFF. The CDR3 DNA follows: TGTGCCAGCAGTTACTCGGTGCTTGGGAATGAGCAGTTCTTC.